Listed here are 7 T cell receptor beta chains from one sample, sequenced in a study of PD-1 blockade in classical Hodgkin lymphoma. The repertoire was sequenced with immunoSEQ multiplex PCR; TCRdb's copy has only in-frame clones and lacks some. The repertoire has 40,000 to 55,000 clones, 70% to 80% of them found once; the top ten carry approximately 18%. Sample time point: cycle 4 day 1 (C4D1), after five to seven weeks of nivolumab. Every patient had relapsed following autologous stem cell transplantation, and cohorts differed in brentuximab vedotin exposure. This sample comprised peripheral blood mononuclear cells (PBMCs), obtained before the fourth cycle of nivolumab. These TCRs come from a human donor with classical Hodgkin lymphoma.

The chain is built from TRBV7-3 and TRBJ2-7; 10 bases map to TRBD1. CDR1 and CDR2 (germline): SGHTA, FQGTGA. Losses at the gene ends were 2 bases for V and 5 bases for J; bases not matched to a gene: 0. The CDR3 sequence is 13 residues long. CDR3 sequence reads: CASSLGTGDEQYF. In nucleotides, the CDR3 is TGTGCCAGCAGCTTAGGGACAGGGGACGAGCAGTACTTC.

The rearrangement links TRBV16 to TRBJ1-5, with D unresolved. The length of the CDR3 is 14 residues. Germline CDR1 KGHSY, CDR2 FQNENV. V was shortened by 8 bases and J by 6 bases, with 17 bases between the two germline ends. The CDR3, as DNA: TGTGCCAGCGCCGCGGACGGGAAGGTTCAGCCCCAGCATTTT. This translates into CASAADGKVQPQHF.

V and J are TRBV7-3 and TRBJ2-5; a weak D match, TRBD2 (6 bases). Per germline, CDR1 SGHTA and CDR2 FQGTGA. The length of the CDR3 is 14 residues. Trimming pared 2 bases from V and 2 bases from J, leaving 9 bases between. The CDR3 bases are TGTGCCAGCAGCTTATTCGCGGGACAAGAGACCCAGTACTTC. Translated, it gives CASSLFAGQETQYF.

The rearrangement links TRBV6-5 to TRBJ1-1; D gene uncertain. V dropped 0 bases and J dropped 0 bases, with 11 bases sitting between them. CDR1 is MNHEY and CDR2 is SVGAGI in the germline V gene. The CDR3 totals 16 residues. In DNA, the CDR3 is TGTGCCAGCAGTTACTCGGGTGGATTAATGAACACTGAAGCTTTCTTT. Translation gives CASSYSGGLMNTEAFF.

This clone occurred once. J is TRBJ1-2 and V is TRBV29-1; D remains unclear. The germline V and J ends were trimmed by 3 bases and 8 bases, with 16 bases remaining between them. CDR1 SQVTM and CDR2 ANQGSEA come from the germline V gene. The CDR3 runs 13 residues. CDR3 sequence (DNA): TGCAGCGTTGAGGTGGGTAGAGGTGGAGGCTACACCTTC. Translating gives CSVEVGRGGGYTF. The variable domain in full, with the rest retrieved from reference TRBV29-1 and TRBJ1-2, is SAVISQKPSRDICQRGTSLTIQCQVDSQVTMMFWYRQQPGQSLTLIATANQGSEATYESGFVIDKFPISRPNLTFSTLTVSNMSPEDSSIYLCSVEVGRGGGYTFGSGTRLTVV.

The genes are TRBV6-5 and TRBJ2-7, with a possible D match to TRBD1 (7 bases). Germline V gene lookup returns CDR1 MNHEY and CDR2 SVGAGI. Trimming took 6 bases from V and 5 from J, leaving 17 bases between them. This CDR3 contains 14 residues. This CDR3 reads CASRPNRGLHEQYF. The CDR3 DNA is TGTGCCAGCAGACCCAACAGGGGACTCCACGAGCAGTACTTC.

The chain is built from TRBV25-1 and TRBJ2-2; no definite D call. Germline CDR1 is MGHDK and CDR2 is SYGVNS. V was cut by 5 bases and J by 7 bases, with 8 bases left in between. The CDR3 runs 12 residues. The CDR3 reads CASSPGGGELFF. For the CDR3, the DNA is TGTGCCAGCAGTCCAGGTGGCGGGGAGCTGTTTTTT.